The source of this T cell receptor (beta chain) is a study of blood T cell repertoires in COVID-19. Study information: Sample material is recorded as cDNA or gDNA derived from T cells, B-cell-depleted T cells, or PBMCs.

Original methodology: Estimated nucleated cell counts came from reference gene primer amplification. Sequencing used immunoSEQ multiplex PCR; TCRdb keeps in-frame clones, though not all of them. V and J calls plus clone size are reproduced from that table; the DNA served to infer D and trimming. This sample has about 180,000 clones; roughly nine tenths occur once, and the top ten carry under 2%. V dropped 1 base and J dropped 6 bases, with 13 bases sitting between them. Germline CDR1 LNHNV, CDR2 YYDKDF (reference sequence). The CDR3 has 15 amino acids. This receptor was obtained from a man younger than 35 who had recovered from COVID-19. The chain combines TRBV15 with TRBJ1-5, with D tentatively TRBD1 (6 bases). Source material: peripheral blood. CDR3 DNA sequence: TGTGCCACCAGCAGAGGCCCAGGGGATATTCAGCCCCAGCATTTT. Amino acid sequence: CATSRGPGDIQPQHF.